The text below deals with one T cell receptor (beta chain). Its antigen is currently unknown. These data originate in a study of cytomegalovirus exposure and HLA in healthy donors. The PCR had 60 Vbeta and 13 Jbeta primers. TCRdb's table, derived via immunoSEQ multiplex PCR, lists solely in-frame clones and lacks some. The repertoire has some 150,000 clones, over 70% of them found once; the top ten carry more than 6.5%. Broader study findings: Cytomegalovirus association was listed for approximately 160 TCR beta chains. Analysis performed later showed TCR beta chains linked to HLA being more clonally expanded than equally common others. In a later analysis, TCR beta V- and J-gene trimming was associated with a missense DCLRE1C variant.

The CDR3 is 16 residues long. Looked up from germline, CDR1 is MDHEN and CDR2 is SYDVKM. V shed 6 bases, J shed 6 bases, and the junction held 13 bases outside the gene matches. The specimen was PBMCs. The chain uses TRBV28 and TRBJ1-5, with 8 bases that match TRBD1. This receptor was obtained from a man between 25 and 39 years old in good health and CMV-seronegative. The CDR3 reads CASSYLGSQGGQPQHF. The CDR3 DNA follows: TGTGCCAGCAGCTATTTGGGCTCACAGGGGGGTCAGCCCCAGCATTTT.